This T cell receptor (beta chain) was retrieved from a study of CD8 T cells in ankylosing spondylitis. The V gene lost 3 bases and the J gene lost 5 bases, with 10 bases spanning the gap. The length of the CDR3 is 13 residues. Germline V lookup: CDR1 MGHDK, CDR2 SYGVNS. It was by quantitative 5'-RACE with molecular barcodes that TCR beta libraries were made. TCRdb recomputed calls from the 5' RACE reads with MiXCR, one row per CDR3 protein. The sample yields tens of thousands of distinct CDR3 sequences, roughly 30% seen once. This receptor was identified in a male donor with ankylosing spondylitis or in good health (not recorded which). Sequencing was carried out using blood, either unsorted or a sorted T cell fraction (not recorded which). The chain combines TRBV25-1 with TRBJ2-5; perhaps TRBD2 as D (5 bases). The CDR3 spells CASSDLALETQYF. The CDR3 nucleotides read TGTGCCAGCAGTGACCTAGCATTGGAGACCCAGTACTTC.